These 11 T cell receptor beta chains came from one sample sequenced in a study of CD8+CD57+ T cells in acquired aplastic anemia. Genomic DNA, serving as template, underwent TCR beta VDJ and CDR3 profiling. TCRdb fed the reads into MiXCR, producing one record per CDR3 protein. Among around 190,000 distinct CDR3 sequences listed, around 63% were seen once. Source material: sorted CD4+, CD8+, or CD8+CD57+ T cells (not recorded which) from PBMCs. The receptor source for this set is a human donor in good health.

Comment on this clonotype: Just one base apart from a much larger clone, this may be a read error. The chain combines TRBV6-5 with TRBJ1-1; D is ambiguous. CDR3 length: 16 amino acids. V was cut by 1 base and J by 0 bases, with 12 bases left in between. The V gene's germline CDR1 is MNHEY and CDR2 SVGAGI. This CDR3 reads CASSYYGSAMNTEAFF. The CDR3 nucleotides are TGTGCCAGCAGTTACTATGGGAGCGCTATGAACACTGAAGCTTTCTTT.

The rearrangement uses TRBV9 and TRBJ2-1, with 7 bases that match TRBD2. Germline V gene sequence: CDR1 SGDLS, CDR2 YYNGEE. CDR3 length equals 15 residues. V was pared by 0 bases and J by 1 base, with 1 base of the junction left unmatched. The CDR3 is CASSVAGGSYNEQFF. The CDR3 bases are TGTGCCAGCAGCGTAGCGGGGGGATCCTACAATGAGCAGTTCTTC.

This clonotype has at least ten counts. The chain combines TRBV10-3 with TRBJ2-3; D is uncertain. Germline V gives CDR1 ENHRY, CDR2 SYGVKD. The CDR3 length is 14 residues. The V end lost 7 bases, the J end lost 1 base, and 12 bases lay between the germline ends. As DNA, the CDR3 is TGTGCCATCACCGACCCTGGTGGCACAGATACGCAGTATTTT. Translated: CAITDPGGTDTQYF.

The V and J genes are TRBV2 and TRBJ1-6; 8 bases are a match to TRBD1. The ends lost 4 bases at V and 14 bases at J; junction bases unmatched: 10. Germline CDR1 and CDR2: SNHLY and FYNNEI. This CDR3 contains 14 residues. The CDR3 loop is CASSVRQGAQTLHF. DNA of the CDR3: TGTGCCAGCAGTGTTCGGCAGGGGGCTCAAACCCTCCACTTT.

This clonotype was seen more than once but under ten times. This chain links TRBV18 with TRBJ2-5; TRBD1 might be the D (6 bases). V lost 4 bases and J 5 bases, leaving 14 bases between the germline ends. This CDR3 is 14 amino acids long. Germline CDR1 is KGHSH and CDR2 is LQKENI. The CDR3 coding sequence is TGTGCCAGCTCACTCACGACAGGAGAGGAGACCCAGTACTTC. This encodes CASSLTTGEETQYF.

This clonotype came up once. The chain recombines TRBV11-3 with TRBJ1-1; a possible D gene is TRBD1 (6 bases). V was pared by 5 bases and J by 5 bases, with 15 bases between. CDR3 length: 14 amino acids. Germline V gives CDR1 SGHNT, CDR2 YENEEA. The CDR3 bases are TGTGCCAGCAGCCCACAGGGACGGAGGACTGAAGCTTTCTTT. This translates into CASSPQGRRTEAFF.

The gene calls are TRBV5-6 and TRBJ2-7; 8 bases fit TRBD2. With V trimmed by 0 bases and J by 4 bases, 12 bases remained unmatched. Germline V gene sequence: CDR1 SGHDT, CDR2 YYEEEE. The length of the CDR3 is 17 residues. This chain's CDR3 is CASSLGHGGLGRYEQYF. The CDR3 DNA reads as TGTGCCAGCAGCTTGGGCCATGGGGGACTAGGGCGGTACGAGCAGTACTTC.

The chain joins TRBV10-3 to TRBJ1-2; possible D gene TRBD1, 5 bases. V was trimmed by 4 bases and J by 1 base, leaving 16 bases between them. Germline CDR1 is ENHRY and CDR2 is SYGVKD. The CDR3 contains 16 residues. The CDR3 sequence: CAISGLGTVVNYGYTF. CDR3 nucleotide sequence: TGTGCCATCAGTGGCCTGGGGACGGTTGTTAACTATGGCTACACCTTC.

This clonotype has just one count. The chain has TRBV4-1 and TRBJ2-3; 7 bases fit TRBD2. Germline V CDR1 and CDR2: MGHRA, YSYEKL. V trimming: 1 base; J trimming: 4 bases; junction bases outside the gene matches: 5. CDR3 length: 15 amino acids. DNA of the CDR3: TGCGCCAGCAGCCAAGGGACTAGTCACCCAGATACGCAGTATTTT. It encodes CASSQGTSHPDTQYF.

This clonotype was recorded at least ten times. The chain uses TRBV19 and TRBJ2-2; D remains ambiguous. The CDR3 is 18 amino acids. From germline, CDR1 is LNHDA and CDR2 SQIVND (reference sequence). V lost 0 bases to trimming and J lost 0 bases, with 14 bases between them. The CDR3 coding sequence is TGTGCCAGTAGTATAGATATTTGGGCGGAAGCGAACACCGGGGAGCTGTTTTTT. Amino acids: CASSIDIWAEANTGELFF.

V usage is TRBV24-1 and J usage is TRBJ2-5; TRBD1 matches at 8 bases. This CDR3 region has 16 residues. Looked up from germline, CDR1 is KGHDR and CDR2 is SFDVKD. V shed 2 bases, J shed 2 bases, and the junction held 6 bases outside the gene matches. The CDR3: CATSDSAGGSQETQYF. CDR3 DNA sequence: TGTGCCACCAGTGATTCTGCAGGGGGCTCGCAAGAGACCCAGTACTTC.